Listed below are T cell receptor beta chains from one sample, sequenced in a study of blood T cell repertoires in COVID-19. Clones were sequenced by immunoSEQ multiplex PCR, and TCRdb holds only the in-frame ones, with some missing. The table has approximately 160,000 clones, about 81% seen once. The sample consisted of peripheral blood. The receptors stem from a human donor in a cohort sampled during active COVID-19. Both conserved end residues are part of each CDR3. The order of the fields is J gene, D gene, clone size, V gene, CDR3 protein, CDR3 DNA. The D gene is left open where the match is weak. For some rows the clone size is stated as once, few or many, or as a class when expanded; others skip it.

j_call: TRBJ2-4; d_call: TRBD1; clone_size: -; v_call: TRBV11-3; cdr3_aa: CASSQPGQGNIQYF; cdr3_nt: TGTGCCAGCAGCCAACCGGGACAGGGAAACATTCAGTACTTC
j_call: TRBJ2-1; d_call: -; clone_size: once; v_call: TRBV2; cdr3_aa: CASSYQGGSYNEQFF; cdr3_nt: TGTGCCAGCAGTTACCAGGGGGGAAGCTACAATGAGCAGTTCTTC
j_call: TRBJ2-7; d_call: TRBD2; clone_size: -; v_call: TRBV14; cdr3_aa: CASSQGLAGEQYF; cdr3_nt: TGTGCCAGCAGCCAGGGACTAGCGGGCGAGCAGTACTTC
j_call: TRBJ2-7; d_call: TRBD2; clone_size: -; v_call: TRBV6-6; cdr3_aa: CASRTSGRQKEQYF; cdr3_nt: TGTGCCAGCAGAACTAGCGGGAGACAGAAAGAGCAGTACTTC
j_call: TRBJ2-7; d_call: -; clone_size: -; v_call: TRBV11-2; cdr3_aa: CASSLVGITEQYF; cdr3_nt: TGTGCCAGCAGCTTAGTGGGCATCACCGAGCAGTACTTC
j_call: TRBJ2-7; d_call: -; clone_size: once; v_call: TRBV18; cdr3_aa: CASSPPLGKDSVPYEQYF; cdr3_nt: TGTGCCAGCTCACCACCGTTGGGGAAGGACAGTGTCCCCTACGAGCAGTACTTC
j_call: TRBJ2-7; d_call: -; clone_size: few; v_call: TRBV5-6; cdr3_aa: CASSSGAHEQYF; cdr3_nt: TGTGCCAGCAGCTCTGGGGCGCACGAGCAGTACTTC
j_call: TRBJ2-1; d_call: TRBD2; clone_size: -; v_call: TRBV19; cdr3_aa: CASGERGPYNEQFF; cdr3_nt: TGTGCCAGCGGTGAGCGGGGGCCCTACAATGAGCAGTTCTTC
j_call: TRBJ1-4; d_call: TRBD1; clone_size: -; v_call: TRBV18; cdr3_aa: CASSPPGTGGRTNEKLFF; cdr3_nt: TGTGCCAGCTCACCGCCCGGGACAGGTGGACGCACTAATGAAAAACTGTTTTTT
j_call: TRBJ1-2; d_call: -; clone_size: -; v_call: TRBV7-9; cdr3_aa: CASSLELQGGYGYTF; cdr3_nt: TGTGCCAGCAGCCTAGAGCTTCAGGGTGGCTATGGCTACACCTTC
j_call: TRBJ2-3; d_call: TRBD2; clone_size: -; v_call: TRBV6-5; cdr3_aa: CASRASGQSTDTQYF; cdr3_nt: TGTGCCAGCAGGGCTAGCGGGCAGAGCACAGATACGCAGTATTTT
j_call: TRBJ1-1; d_call: TRBD1; clone_size: -; v_call: TRBV30; cdr3_aa: CAWRPTGGGNTEAFF; cdr3_nt: TGTGCCTGGAGACCCACAGGGGGCGGGAACACTGAAGCTTTCTTT
j_call: TRBJ1-1; d_call: TRBD1; clone_size: few; v_call: TRBV7-9; cdr3_aa: CASSRGQENTEAFF; cdr3_nt: TGTGCCAGCAGCCGGGGACAGGAGAACACTGAAGCTTTCTTT
j_call: TRBJ2-5; d_call: -; clone_size: -; v_call: TRBV14; cdr3_aa: CASSNQWRGLETQYF; cdr3_nt: TGTGCCAGCAGCAACCAATGGAGGGGGCTAGAGACCCAGTACTTC
j_call: TRBJ1-6; d_call: TRBD1; clone_size: -; v_call: TRBV25-1; cdr3_aa: CASSGLGGNSPLHF; cdr3_nt: TGTGCCAGCAGTGGTTTAGGGGGCAATTCACCCCTCCACTTT
j_call: TRBJ2-7; d_call: -; clone_size: -; v_call: TRBV6-2/TRBV6-3; cdr3_aa: CASSSIVRGKSYEQYF; cdr3_nt: TGTGCCAGCAGTAGTATCGTCAGGGGCAAGTCCTACGAGCAGTACTTC
j_call: TRBJ2-3; d_call: TRBD1; clone_size: -; v_call: TRBV9; cdr3_aa: CASSGQGARTDTQYF; cdr3_nt: TGTGCCAGCAGCGGGCAGGGGGCACGGACAGATACGCAGTATTTT
j_call: TRBJ2-2; d_call: -; clone_size: -; v_call: TRBV12-3/TRBV12-4; cdr3_aa: CASSRRTLRELFF; cdr3_nt: TGTGCCAGCAGTAGGAGAACTCTCCGGGAGCTGTTTTTT
j_call: TRBJ2-2; d_call: TRBD2; clone_size: -; v_call: TRBV19; cdr3_aa: CASSIFKGGPRTGELFF; cdr3_nt: TGTGCCAGTAGTATATTCAAGGGAGGGCCTCGAACCGGGGAGCTGTTTTTT
j_call: TRBJ2-1; d_call: -; clone_size: -; v_call: TRBV4-3; cdr3_aa: CASSQDGFLAYNEQFF; cdr3_nt: TGCGCCAGCAGCCAAGATGGCTTCCTGGCCTACAATGAGCAGTTCTTC
j_call: TRBJ2-7; d_call: -; clone_size: -; v_call: TRBV9; cdr3_aa: CASSVAAGFEQYF; cdr3_nt: TGTGCCAGCAGCGTAGCTGCCGGGTTCGAGCAGTACTTC
j_call: TRBJ1-1; d_call: -; clone_size: -; v_call: TRBV27; cdr3_aa: CASSPTPTGGLGTEAFF; cdr3_nt: TGTGCCAGCAGCCCTACCCCGACTGGGGGCCTGGGCACTGAAGCTTTCTTT
j_call: TRBJ1-1; d_call: -; clone_size: -; v_call: TRBV10-1; cdr3_aa: CATMDGMNTEAFF; cdr3_nt: TGCGCCACCATGGACGGGATGAACACTGAAGCTTTCTTT
j_call: TRBJ1-2; d_call: TRBD1; clone_size: -; v_call: TRBV7-2; cdr3_aa: CASSPARTGYYGYTF; cdr3_nt: TGTGCCAGCAGCCCTGCCAGGACAGGGTACTATGGCTACACCTTC
j_call: TRBJ2-1; d_call: -; clone_size: -; v_call: TRBV6-5; cdr3_aa: CASSYESGVNEQFF; cdr3_nt: TGTGCCAGCAGTTACGAGTCAGGGGTGAATGAGCAGTTCTTC
j_call: TRBJ1-3; d_call: -; clone_size: -; v_call: TRBV3-1/TRBV3-2; cdr3_aa: CASSQGADSGNTIYF; cdr3_nt: TGTGCCAGCAGCCAAGGGGCAGACTCTGGAAACACCATATATTTT
j_call: TRBJ2-1; d_call: -; clone_size: -; v_call: TRBV10-1; cdr3_aa: CAEPTACSYNEQFF; cdr3_nt: TGCGCAGAACCGACAGCGTGCTCCTACAATGAGCAGTTCTTC
j_call: TRBJ2-7; d_call: TRBD1; clone_size: -; v_call: TRBV18; cdr3_aa: CASSPIDRAHEQYF; cdr3_nt: TGTGCCAGCTCACCTATCGACAGGGCCCACGAGCAGTACTTC
j_call: TRBJ1-5; d_call: -; clone_size: once; v_call: TRBV30; cdr3_aa: CAWSEGRGDQPQHF; cdr3_nt: TGTGCCTGGAGCGAAGGGAGGGGGGATCAGCCCCAGCATTTT
j_call: TRBJ1-6; d_call: TRBD1; clone_size: -; v_call: TRBV27; cdr3_aa: CASRQGAYFNDSPLHF; cdr3_nt: TGTGCCAGCAGACAGGGGGCGTATTTCAATGATTCACCCCTCCACTTT
j_call: TRBJ1-6; d_call: TRBD1; clone_size: -; v_call: TRBV6-6; cdr3_aa: CAGGQGNSPLHF; cdr3_nt: TGTGCCGGGGGACAGGGTAACTCACCCCTCCACTTT
j_call: TRBJ2-2; d_call: -; clone_size: once; v_call: TRBV7-9; cdr3_aa: CASNSLRQTGELFF; cdr3_nt: TGTGCCAGCAACTCACTGAGGCAAACCGGGGAGCTGTTTTTT
j_call: TRBJ2-4; d_call: -; clone_size: -; v_call: TRBV6-5; cdr3_aa: CASSYSWAAAKNIQYF; cdr3_nt: TGTGCCAGCAGTTACTCGTGGGCAGCAGCCAAAAACATTCAGTACTTC
j_call: TRBJ1-6; d_call: TRBD1; clone_size: -; v_call: TRBV15; cdr3_aa: CATSSAGGISPLHF; cdr3_nt: TGTGCCACCAGCAGTGCAGGGGGAATTTCACCCCTCCACTTT
j_call: TRBJ1-5; d_call: TRBD1; clone_size: -; v_call: TRBV6-6; cdr3_aa: CASRDTGQVVHQPQHF; cdr3_nt: TGTGCCAGCAGGGACACCGGACAGGTTGTGCATCAGCCCCAGCATTTT
j_call: TRBJ2-5; d_call: TRBD1; clone_size: once; v_call: TRBV7-9; cdr3_aa: CASSLAGTGVLETQYF; cdr3_nt: TGTGCCAGCAGCTTAGCCGGGACAGGGGTTCTCGAGACCCAGTACTTC
j_call: TRBJ1-2; d_call: TRBD1; clone_size: -; v_call: TRBV7-2; cdr3_aa: CASRRDRDYGYTF; cdr3_nt: TGTGCCAGCAGACGGGACAGAGACTATGGCTACACCTTC
j_call: TRBJ1-6; d_call: -; clone_size: -; v_call: TRBV27; cdr3_aa: CASSSRAGNSPLHF; cdr3_nt: TGTGCCAGCAGTTCACGGGCGGGGAATTCACCCCTCCACTTT
j_call: TRBJ1-5; d_call: -; clone_size: once; v_call: TRBV6-5; cdr3_aa: CASSYSTVNQPQHF; cdr3_nt: TGTGCCAGCAGTTACTCGACAGTCAATCAGCCCCAGCATTTT
j_call: TRBJ1-6; d_call: TRBD1; clone_size: -; v_call: TRBV9; cdr3_aa: CASSSQDRPKNSPLHF; cdr3_nt: TGTGCCAGCAGCTCCCAGGACAGGCCAAAGAATTCACCCCTCCACTTT
j_call: TRBJ2-5; d_call: -; clone_size: -; v_call: TRBV7-2; cdr3_aa: CASSLQGEETQYF; cdr3_nt: TGTGCCAGCAGCTTACAGGGTGAAGAGACCCAGTACTTC
j_call: TRBJ1-2; d_call: -; clone_size: -; v_call: TRBV12-3/TRBV12-4; cdr3_aa: CASTHRRLGGYTF; cdr3_nt: TGTGCCAGCACCCACAGGCGGTTGGGAGGCTACACCTTC
j_call: TRBJ1-4; d_call: -; clone_size: -; v_call: TRBV18; cdr3_aa: CASSPQREGPEKLFF; cdr3_nt: TGTGCCAGCTCACCACAAAGGGAGGGGCCGGAAAAACTGTTTTTT
j_call: TRBJ1-4; d_call: -; clone_size: -; v_call: TRBV28; cdr3_aa: CASSLVGVNEKLFF; cdr3_nt: TGTGCCAGCAGTTTGGTAGGGGTTAATGAAAAACTGTTTTTT
j_call: TRBJ2-3; d_call: TRBD1; clone_size: -; v_call: TRBV24-1; cdr3_aa: CATSEPPGQGSTDTQYF; cdr3_nt: TGTGCCACCAGTGAACCTCCGGGACAGGGTAGCACAGATACGCAGTATTTT
j_call: TRBJ2-2; d_call: TRBD2; clone_size: -; v_call: TRBV4-3; cdr3_aa: CASSQVLAGGPGELFF; cdr3_nt: TGCGCCAGCAGCCAAGTACTAGCGGGGGGGCCCGGGGAGCTGTTTTTT
j_call: TRBJ1-1; d_call: -; clone_size: -; v_call: TRBV10-2; cdr3_aa: CASSAQINTEAFF; cdr3_nt: TGCGCCAGCAGTGCGCAGATTAACACTGAAGCTTTCTTT
j_call: TRBJ2-3; d_call: TRBD1; clone_size: -; v_call: TRBV6-2/TRBV6-3; cdr3_aa: CASSYGQGVADTQYF; cdr3_nt: TGTGCCAGCAGTTATGGGCAGGGGGTTGCAGATACGCAGTATTTT
j_call: TRBJ1-6; d_call: -; clone_size: -; v_call: TRBV5-1; cdr3_aa: CASGLSDRLNSPLHF; cdr3_nt: TGCGCCAGCGGGCTTTCGGACAGACTAAATTCACCCCTCCACTTT
j_call: TRBJ2-3; d_call: TRBD1; clone_size: -; v_call: TRBV5-5; cdr3_aa: CASANRDSYTDTQYF; cdr3_nt: TGTGCCAGCGCCAACCGGGACAGCTACACAGATACGCAGTATTTT
j_call: TRBJ2-1; d_call: TRBD1; clone_size: -; v_call: TRBV24-1; cdr3_aa: CATSDPDRGSYNEQFF; cdr3_nt: TGTGCCACCAGTGATCCGGACAGGGGCTCCTACAATGAGCAGTTCTTC